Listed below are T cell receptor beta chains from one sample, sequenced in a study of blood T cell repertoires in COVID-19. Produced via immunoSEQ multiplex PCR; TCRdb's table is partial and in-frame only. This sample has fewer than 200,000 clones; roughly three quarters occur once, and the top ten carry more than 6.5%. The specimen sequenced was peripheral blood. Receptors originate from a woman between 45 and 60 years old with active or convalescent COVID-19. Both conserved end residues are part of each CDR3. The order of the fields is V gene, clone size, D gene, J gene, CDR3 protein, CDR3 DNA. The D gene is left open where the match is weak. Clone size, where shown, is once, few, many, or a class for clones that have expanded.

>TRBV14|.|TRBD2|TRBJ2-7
CASSTTSGSYEQYF
TGTGCCAGCAGCACAACCAGCGGGAGCTACGAGCAGTACTTC
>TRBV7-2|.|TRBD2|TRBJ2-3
CASSLGGGEDTQYF
TGTGCCAGCAGCTTAGGCGGGGGGGAGGATACGCAGTATTTT
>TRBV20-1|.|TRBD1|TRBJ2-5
CSTGVRETQYF
TGCAGTACAGGGGTGAGGGAGACCCAGTACTTC
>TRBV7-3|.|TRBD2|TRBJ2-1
CASSLTSGGAASRYNEQFF
TGTGCCAGCAGCTTAACGAGCGGGGGGGCCGCCTCGAGGTACAATGAGCAGTTCTTC
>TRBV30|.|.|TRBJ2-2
CAWSRLHTGELFF
TGTGCCTGGAGTCGACTACACACCGGGGAGCTGTTTTTT
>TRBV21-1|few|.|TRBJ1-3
CASLKRRLISSGNTIYF
TGTGCCAGCCTGAAAAGGCGGCTCATCTCCTCTGGAAACACCATATATTTT
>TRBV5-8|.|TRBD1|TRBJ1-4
CASSSTTGGSTNEKLFF
TGTGCCAGCAGCTCGACTACAGGGGGTTCAACTAATGAAAAACTGTTTTTT
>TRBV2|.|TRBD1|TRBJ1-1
CASNGQGVGTEAFF
TGTGCCAGCAACGGACAGGGGGTGGGGACTGAAGCTTTCTTT
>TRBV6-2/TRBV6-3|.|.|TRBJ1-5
CASSYSNLYSNQPQHF
TGTGCCAGCAGTTACTCGAACCTCTATAGCAATCAGCCCCAGCATTTT
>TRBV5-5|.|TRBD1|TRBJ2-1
CASSLRGPNDNEQFF
TGTGCCAGCAGCTTGAGGGGGCCTAATGACAATGAGCAGTTCTTC
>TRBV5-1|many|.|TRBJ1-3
CASSLLSRTGNTIYF
TGCGCCAGCAGCCTCCTGTCTAGAACCGGAAACACCATATATTTT
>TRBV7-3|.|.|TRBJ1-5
CASSLYGGDQPQHF
TGTGCCAGCAGCTTATATGGGGGGGATCAGCCCCAGCATTTT
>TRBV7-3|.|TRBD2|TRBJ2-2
CASQRGPNTGELFF
TGTGCCAGCCAGCGGGGCCCAAACACCGGGGAGCTGTTTTTT
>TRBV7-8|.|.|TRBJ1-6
CASSLGGTGSLHGAPLHF
TGTGCCAGCAGCTTAGGGGGCACAGGGAGCCTTCATGGGGCACCCCTCCACTTT
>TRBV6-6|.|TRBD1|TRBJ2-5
CASSGRDRGKETQYF
TGTGCCAGCAGTGGCCGGGACAGGGGGAAGGAGACCCAGTACTTC
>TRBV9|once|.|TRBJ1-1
CASSTAGNTEAFF
TGTGCCAGCAGTACCGCAGGGAACACTGAAGCTTTCTTT
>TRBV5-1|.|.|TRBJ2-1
CASSLLQGGSNEQFF
TGCGCCAGCAGCTTGCTACAGGGCGGCTCCAATGAGCAGTTCTTC
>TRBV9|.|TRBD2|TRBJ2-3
CASSQSAGGSTDTQYF
TGTGCCAGCAGCCAATCGGCGGGGGGCAGCACAGATACGCAGTATTTT
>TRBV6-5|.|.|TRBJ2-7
CASSFGVSYEQYF
TGTGCCAGCAGTTTCGGTGTTTCCTACGAGCAGTACTTC
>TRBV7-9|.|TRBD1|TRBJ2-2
CASSLDRANTGELFF
TGTGCCAGCAGCCTGGACAGGGCGAACACCGGGGAGCTGTTTTTT
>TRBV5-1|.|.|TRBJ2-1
CASSLFQGSNEQFF
TGCGCCAGCAGCTTGTTTCAGGGGAGCAATGAGCAGTTCTTC
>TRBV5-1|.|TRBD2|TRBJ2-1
CASSWRLAGGTNEQFF
TGCGCCAGCAGCTGGAGATTAGCGGGGGGGACCAATGAGCAGTTCTTC
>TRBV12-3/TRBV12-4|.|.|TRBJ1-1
CASTQRGFTEAFF
TGTGCCAGCACCCAACGGGGGTTCACTGAAGCTTTCTTT
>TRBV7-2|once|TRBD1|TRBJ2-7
CASSPGTGYEQYF
TGTGCCAGCAGCCCGGGGACAGGATACGAGCAGTACTTC
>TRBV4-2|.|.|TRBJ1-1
CASSQWAQNTEAFF
TGTGCCAGCAGCCAATGGGCCCAGAACACTGAAGCTTTCTTT
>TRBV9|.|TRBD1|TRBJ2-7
CASSSSGTGRSEQYF
TGTGCCAGCAGCAGCTCCGGGACAGGGAGATCCGAGCAGTACTTC
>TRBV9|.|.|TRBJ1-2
CASSATGYGYTF
TGTGCCAGCAGCGCGACAGGTTATGGCTACACCTTC
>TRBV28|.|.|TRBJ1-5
CATSRAGSRNQPQHF
TGTGCCACCTCCCGGGCGGGAAGTCGCAATCAGCCCCAGCATTTT
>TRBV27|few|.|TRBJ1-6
CASSFHDMNSPLHF
TGTGCCAGCAGTTTCCACGACATGAATTCACCCCTCCACTTT
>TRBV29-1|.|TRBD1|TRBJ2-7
CSVAPGVTGTYEQYF
TGCAGCGTCGCTCCAGGCGTGACAGGGACCTACGAGCAGTACTTC
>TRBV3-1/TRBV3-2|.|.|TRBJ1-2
CASSHVTPPTDLSYGYTF
TGTGCCAGCAGCCACGTCACCCCCCCGACAGATCTATCCTATGGCTACACCTTC
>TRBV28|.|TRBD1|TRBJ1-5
CASRSTGSNQPQHF
TGTGCCAGCAGGTCGACAGGGAGCAATCAGCCCCAGCATTTT
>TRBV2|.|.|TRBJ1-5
CASSSRVSNQPQHF
TGTGCCAGCAGTTCCCGGGTTAGCAATCAGCCCCAGCATTTT
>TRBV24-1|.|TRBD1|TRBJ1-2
CATSDSGAGGAYNGYTF
TGTGCCACCAGTGATTCAGGGGCAGGGGGCGCCTATAATGGCTACACCTTC
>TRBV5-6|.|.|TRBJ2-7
CASSPLSKGVEQYF
TGTGCCAGCAGCCCCCTGTCGAAAGGGGTCGAGCAGTACTTC
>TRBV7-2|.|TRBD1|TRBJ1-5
CASSLGDSSNQPQHF
TGTGCCAGCAGCTTAGGGGACAGTAGCAATCAGCCCCAGCATTTT
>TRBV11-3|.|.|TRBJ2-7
CASSLGHRRSYEQYF
TGTGCCAGCAGCCTAGGCCACAGGCGATCCTACGAGCAGTACTTC
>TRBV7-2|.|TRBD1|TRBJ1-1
CASSSTGRPEAFF
TGTGCCAGCAGTTCGACAGGGAGACCTGAAGCTTTCTTT
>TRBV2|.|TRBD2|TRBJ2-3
CASSPRTSGGGDTQYF
TGTGCCAGCAGCCCTAGGACTAGCGGGGGAGGAGATACGCAGTATTTT
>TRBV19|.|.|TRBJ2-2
CASSASSVPGELFF
TGTGCCAGTAGTGCCTCTAGCGTTCCCGGGGAGCTGTTTTTT
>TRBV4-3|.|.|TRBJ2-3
CASSHLRGGVTDTQYF
TGCGCCAGCAGCCACCTAAGGGGGGGTGTCACAGATACGCAGTATTTT
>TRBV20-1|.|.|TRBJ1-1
CSARTSSEAFF
TGCAGTGCCCGCACTTCTTCTGAAGCTTTCTTT
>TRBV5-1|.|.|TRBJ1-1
CASSLGQGYTEAFF
TGCGCCAGCAGCTTGGGGCAGGGTTACACTGAAGCTTTCTTT
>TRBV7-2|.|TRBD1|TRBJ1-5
CASSQGDTRNQPQHF
TGTGCCAGCAGCCAGGGGGACACCCGCAATCAGCCCCAGCATTTT
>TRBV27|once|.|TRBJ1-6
CASSLVGGGGPLHF
TGTGCCAGCAGTTTAGTTGGCGGGGGAGGACCCCTCCACTTT
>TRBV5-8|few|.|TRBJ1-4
CASSREVNEKLFF
TGTGCCAGCAGCCGGGAGGTTAATGAAAAACTGTTTTTT
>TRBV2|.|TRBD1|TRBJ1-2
CASRTGNGNYGYTF
TGTGCCAGCAGGACAGGGAATGGAAACTATGGCTACACCTTC
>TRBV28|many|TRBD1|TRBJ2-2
CASSGHRGPHTGELFF
TGTGCCAGCAGTGGTCACAGGGGGCCCCACACCGGGGAGCTGTTTTTT
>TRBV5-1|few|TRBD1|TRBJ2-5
CASSRGQGGETQYF
TGCGCCAGCAGTAGGGGACAGGGGGGAGAGACCCAGTACTTC
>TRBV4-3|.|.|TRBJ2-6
CASSQDTSAGANVLTF
TGCGCCAGCAGCCAAGATACCTCGGCTGGGGCCAACGTCCTGACTTTC
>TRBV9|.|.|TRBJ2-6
CASSAADRAGGANVLTF
TGTGCCAGCAGCGCCGCAGACAGGGCGGGAGGGGCCAACGTCCTGACTTTC
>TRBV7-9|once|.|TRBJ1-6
CASSLWTMNSPLHF
TGTGCCAGCAGCTTGTGGACAATGAATTCACCCCTCCACTTT
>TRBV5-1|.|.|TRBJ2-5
CASSYPDRSRETQYF
TGCGCCAGCAGCTACCCGGACAGAAGCCGAGAGACCCAGTACTTC
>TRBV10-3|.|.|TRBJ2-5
CAISEGTPGYGETQYF
TGTGCCATCAGTGAGGGGACTCCAGGGTACGGAGAGACCCAGTACTTC
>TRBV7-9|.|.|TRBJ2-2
CASSPRSTGELFF
TGTGCCAGCAGCCCCCGGAGCACCGGGGAGCTGTTTTTT